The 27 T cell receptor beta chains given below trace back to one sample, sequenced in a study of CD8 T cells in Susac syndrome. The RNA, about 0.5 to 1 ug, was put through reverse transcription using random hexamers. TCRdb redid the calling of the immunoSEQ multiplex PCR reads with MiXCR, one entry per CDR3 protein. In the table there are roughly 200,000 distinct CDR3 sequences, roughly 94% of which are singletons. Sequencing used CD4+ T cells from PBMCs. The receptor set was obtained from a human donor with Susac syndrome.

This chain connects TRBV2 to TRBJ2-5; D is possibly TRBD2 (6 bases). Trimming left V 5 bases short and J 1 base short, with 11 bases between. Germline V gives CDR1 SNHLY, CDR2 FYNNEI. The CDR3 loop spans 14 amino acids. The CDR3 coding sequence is TGTGCCAGCAGTCCCTTTAGCGGCCAAGAGACCCAGTACTTC. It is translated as CASSPFSGQETQYF.

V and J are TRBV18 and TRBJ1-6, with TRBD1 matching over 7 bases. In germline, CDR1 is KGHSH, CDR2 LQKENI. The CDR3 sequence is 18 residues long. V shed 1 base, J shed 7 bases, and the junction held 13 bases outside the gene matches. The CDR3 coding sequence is TGTGCCAGCTCACCACGGGCCCCCACGACAGGGTACAATTCACCCCTCCACTTT. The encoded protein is CASSPRAPTTGYNSPLHF.

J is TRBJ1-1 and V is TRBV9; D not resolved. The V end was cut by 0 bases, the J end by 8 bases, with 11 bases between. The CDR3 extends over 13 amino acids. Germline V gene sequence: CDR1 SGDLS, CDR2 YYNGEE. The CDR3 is CASSVGVGEEAFF. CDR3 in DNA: TGTGCCAGCAGCGTAGGAGTAGGAGAGGAAGCTTTCTTT.

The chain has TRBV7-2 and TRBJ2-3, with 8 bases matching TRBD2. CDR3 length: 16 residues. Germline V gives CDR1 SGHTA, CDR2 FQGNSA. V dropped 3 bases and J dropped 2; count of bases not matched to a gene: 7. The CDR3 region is CASSFVAGPITDTQYF. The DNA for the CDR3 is TGTGCCAGCAGCTTTGTAGCGGGACCAATCACAGATACGCAGTATTTT.

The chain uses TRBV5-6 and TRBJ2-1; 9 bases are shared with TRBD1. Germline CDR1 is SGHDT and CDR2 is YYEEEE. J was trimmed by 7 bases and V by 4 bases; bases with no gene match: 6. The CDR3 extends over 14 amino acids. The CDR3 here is CASSPGQGWNEQFF. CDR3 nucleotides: TGTGCCAGCAGCCCTGGACAGGGGTGGAATGAGCAGTTCTTC.

For the CDR3, the DNA is TGTGCCAGCAGCACAGGACTAGCGGGAGTGAGGTACGAGCAGTACTTC. This encodes CASSTGLAGVRYEQYF. The chain couples TRBV21-1 to TRBJ2-7; the D call TRBD2 from the table was never checked on the DNA. TRBV21-1 is reported as a pseudogene. CDR3 size: 16 residues.

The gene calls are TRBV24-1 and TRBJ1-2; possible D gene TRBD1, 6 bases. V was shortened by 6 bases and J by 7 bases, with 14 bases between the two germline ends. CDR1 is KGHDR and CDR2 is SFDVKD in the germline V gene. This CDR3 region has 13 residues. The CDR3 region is CATSLTGSGGYTF. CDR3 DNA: TGTGCCACCAGTTTAACAGGGAGTGGTGGCTACACCTTC.

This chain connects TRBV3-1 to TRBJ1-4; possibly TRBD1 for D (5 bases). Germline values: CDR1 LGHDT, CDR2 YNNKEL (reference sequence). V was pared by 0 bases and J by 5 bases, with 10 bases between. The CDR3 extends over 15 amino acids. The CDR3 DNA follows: TGTGCCAGCAGCCAAGAGGGGCAGGAGAATGAAAAACTGTTTTTT. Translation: CASSQEGQENEKLFF. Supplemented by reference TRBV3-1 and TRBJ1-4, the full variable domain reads DTAVSQTPKYLVTQMGNDKSIKCEQNLGHDTMYWYKQDSKKFLKIMFSYNNKELIINETVPNRFSPKSPDKAHLNLHINSLELGDSAVYFCASSQEGQENEKLFFGSGTQLSVL.

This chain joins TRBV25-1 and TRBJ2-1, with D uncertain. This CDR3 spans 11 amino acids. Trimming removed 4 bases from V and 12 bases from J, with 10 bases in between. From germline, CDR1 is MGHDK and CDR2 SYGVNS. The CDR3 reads CASSGRVGQFF. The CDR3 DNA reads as TGTGCCAGCAGTGGTAGGGTAGGGCAGTTCTTC.

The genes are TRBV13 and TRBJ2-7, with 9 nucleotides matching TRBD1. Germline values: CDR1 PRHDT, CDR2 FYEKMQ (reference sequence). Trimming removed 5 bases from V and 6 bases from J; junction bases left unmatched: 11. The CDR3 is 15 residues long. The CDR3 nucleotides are TGTGCCAGCAGCCCGGGACAGGGCCGTCAGGGCGAGCAGTACTTC. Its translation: CASSPGQGRQGEQYF.

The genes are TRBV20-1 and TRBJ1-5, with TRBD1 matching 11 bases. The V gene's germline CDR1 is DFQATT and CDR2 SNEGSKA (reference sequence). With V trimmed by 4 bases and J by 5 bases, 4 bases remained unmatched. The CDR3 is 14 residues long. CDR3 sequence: CSAIGTGGYQPQHF. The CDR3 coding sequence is TGCAGTGCTATAGGGACAGGGGGATATCAGCCCCAGCATTTT.

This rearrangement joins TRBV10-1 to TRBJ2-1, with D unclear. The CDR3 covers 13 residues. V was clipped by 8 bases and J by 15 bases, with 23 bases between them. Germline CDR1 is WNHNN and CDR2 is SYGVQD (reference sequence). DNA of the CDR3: TGCGCCAGCCCCCAAGGATCGAGGCGAAGATCGTTCTTC. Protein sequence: CASPQGSRRRSFF.

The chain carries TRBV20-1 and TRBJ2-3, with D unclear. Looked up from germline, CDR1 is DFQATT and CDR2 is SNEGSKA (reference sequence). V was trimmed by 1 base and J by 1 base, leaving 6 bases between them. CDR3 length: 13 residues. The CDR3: CSARVSGTDTQYF. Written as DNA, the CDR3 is TGCAGTGCTAGAGTTTCTGGCACAGATACGCAGTATTTT.

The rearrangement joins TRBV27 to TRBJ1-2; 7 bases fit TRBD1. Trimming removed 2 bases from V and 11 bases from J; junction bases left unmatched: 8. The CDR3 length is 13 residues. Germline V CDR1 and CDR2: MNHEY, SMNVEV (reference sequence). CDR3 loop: CASSLMGQGGYTF. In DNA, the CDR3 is TGTGCCAGCAGTTTAATGGGGCAGGGGGGATACACCTTC.

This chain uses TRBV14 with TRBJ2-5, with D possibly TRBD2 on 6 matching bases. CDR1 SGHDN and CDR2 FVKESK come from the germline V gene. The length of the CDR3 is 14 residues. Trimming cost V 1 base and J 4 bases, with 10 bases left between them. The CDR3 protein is CASSQAGVGETQYF. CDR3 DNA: TGTGCCAGCAGCCAAGCGGGGGTTGGAGAGACCCAGTACTTC.

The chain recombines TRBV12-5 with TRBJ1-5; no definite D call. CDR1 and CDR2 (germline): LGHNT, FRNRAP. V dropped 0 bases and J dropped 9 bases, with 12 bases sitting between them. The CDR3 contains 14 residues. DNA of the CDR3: TGTGCTAGTGGTTTGGTAGATGGAGCGCGGCCCCAGCATTTT. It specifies CASGLVDGARPQHF.

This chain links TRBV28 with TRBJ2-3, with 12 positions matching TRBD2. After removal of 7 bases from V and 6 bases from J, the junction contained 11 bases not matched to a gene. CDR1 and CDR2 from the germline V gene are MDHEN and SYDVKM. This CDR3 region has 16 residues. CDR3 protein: CASTSQTSGSGDTQYF. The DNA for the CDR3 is TGTGCCAGCACCTCCCAGACTAGCGGGAGCGGTGATACGCAGTATTTT.

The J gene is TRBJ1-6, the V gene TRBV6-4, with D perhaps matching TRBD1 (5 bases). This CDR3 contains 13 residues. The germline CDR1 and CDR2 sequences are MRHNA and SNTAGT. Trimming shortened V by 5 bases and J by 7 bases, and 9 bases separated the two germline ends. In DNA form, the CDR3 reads TGTGCCAGCAGTACACAGGCCAATTCACCCCTCCACTTT. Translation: CASSTQANSPLHF.

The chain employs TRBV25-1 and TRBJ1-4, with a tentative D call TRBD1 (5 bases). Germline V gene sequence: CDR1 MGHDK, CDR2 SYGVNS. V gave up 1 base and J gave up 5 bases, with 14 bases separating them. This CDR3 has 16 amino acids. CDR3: CASSELSGRENEKLFF. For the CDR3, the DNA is TGTGCCAGCAGTGAATTGTCGGGACGGGAGAATGAAAAACTGTTTTTT.

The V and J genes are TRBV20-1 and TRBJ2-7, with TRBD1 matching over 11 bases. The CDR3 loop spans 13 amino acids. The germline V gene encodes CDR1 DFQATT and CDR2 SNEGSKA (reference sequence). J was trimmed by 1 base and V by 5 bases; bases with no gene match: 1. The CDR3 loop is CSAGTGGSYEQYF. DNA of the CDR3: TGCAGTGCTGGGACAGGGGGGTCCTACGAGCAGTACTTC.

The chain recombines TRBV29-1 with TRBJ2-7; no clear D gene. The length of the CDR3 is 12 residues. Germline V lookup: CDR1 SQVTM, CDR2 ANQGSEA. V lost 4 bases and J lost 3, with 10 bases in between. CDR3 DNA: TGCAGCGTTGGGAACTTGATCTACGAGCAGTACTTC. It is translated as CSVGNLIYEQYF.

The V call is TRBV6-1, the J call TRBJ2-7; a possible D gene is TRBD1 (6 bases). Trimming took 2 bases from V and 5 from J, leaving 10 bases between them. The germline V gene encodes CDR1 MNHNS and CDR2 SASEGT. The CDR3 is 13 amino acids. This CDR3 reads CASSESSGDEQYF. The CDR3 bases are TGTGCCAGCAGTGAATCATCAGGGGACGAGCAGTACTTC.

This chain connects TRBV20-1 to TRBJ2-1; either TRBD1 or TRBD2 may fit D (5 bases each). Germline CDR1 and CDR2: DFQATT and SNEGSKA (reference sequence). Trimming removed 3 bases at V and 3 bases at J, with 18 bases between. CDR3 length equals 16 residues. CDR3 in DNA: TGCAGTGCTAGTCCTACCTCCGGGACGGTCTACAATGAGCAGTTCTTC. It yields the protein CSASPTSGTVYNEQFF.

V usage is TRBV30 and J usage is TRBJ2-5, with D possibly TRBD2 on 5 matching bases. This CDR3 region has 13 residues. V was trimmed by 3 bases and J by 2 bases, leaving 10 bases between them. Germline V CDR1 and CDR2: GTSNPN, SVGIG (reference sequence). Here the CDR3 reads CAWRKGLQETQYF. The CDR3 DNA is TGTGCCTGGAGGAAAGGACTTCAAGAGACCCAGTACTTC.

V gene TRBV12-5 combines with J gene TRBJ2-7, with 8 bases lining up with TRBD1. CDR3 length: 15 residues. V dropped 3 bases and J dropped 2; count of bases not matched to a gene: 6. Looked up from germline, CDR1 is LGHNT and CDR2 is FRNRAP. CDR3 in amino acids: CASGFVGGQAYEQYF. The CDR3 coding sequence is TGTGCTAGTGGTTTCGTTGGGGGACAGGCCTACGAGCAGTACTTC.

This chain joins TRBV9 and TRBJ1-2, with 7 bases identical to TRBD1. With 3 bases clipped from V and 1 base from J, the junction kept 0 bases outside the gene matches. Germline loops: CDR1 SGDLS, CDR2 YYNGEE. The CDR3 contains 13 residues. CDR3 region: CASSGQGNYGYTF. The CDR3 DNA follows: TGTGCCAGCAGCGGACAGGGTAACTATGGCTACACCTTC.

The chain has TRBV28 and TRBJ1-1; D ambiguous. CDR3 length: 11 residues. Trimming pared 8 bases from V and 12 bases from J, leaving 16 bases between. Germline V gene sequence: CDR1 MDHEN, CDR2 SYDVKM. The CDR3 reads CASLHGLRSFF. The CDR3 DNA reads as TGTGCCAGCCTGCACGGATTGAGGTCTTTCTTT.